This T cell receptor beta chain was sequenced for a study of blood T cell repertoires in COVID-19. Study-level background: COVID-19 samples, acute and convalescent, were from the United States, Italy and Spain.

The CDR3 length is 13 residues. Germline V gene data show CDR1 as KGHDR and CDR2 as SFDVKD. V shed 4 bases and J shed 2 bases, with 6 bases lying between them. Per the original methods: Reference gene primers were amplified, and this amplification served to estimate nucleated cell counts. This table comes from immunoSEQ multiplex PCR, and its TCRdb copy is limited to in-frame clones, with some not included. That table is the source of V, J and clone size, and D and trimming were worked out from the DNA. In the table there are a few hundred thousand clones, roughly nine tenths of which are singletons.

The TCR was taken from a woman aged 45-65 years with COVID-19, enrolled during active disease. The sequencing input was peripheral blood. J is TRBJ2-3 and V is TRBV24-1; D gene unclear. CDR3 in amino acids: CATSDPVTDTQYF. CDR3 nucleotide sequence: TGTGCCACCAGTGACCCCGTCACAGATACGCAGTATTTT.